These 2 T cell receptor beta chains share one sample of origin, sequenced in a study of blood T cell repertoires in COVID-19. Assay used: immunoSEQ multiplex PCR; TCRdb lists only in-frame clones, some missing. The top ten clones hold roughly 7% of a sample with around 93,000 clones, roughly 88% of them seen once. Material: peripheral blood. The receptors shown here come from a man between 18 and 35 years old with COVID-19, enrolled during active disease.

This clone was detected a few times. The rearrangement links TRBV7-6 to TRBJ1-2; 7 bases fit TRBD1. The CDR3 is 16 amino acids. The V gene end was trimmed by 5 bases and the J gene end by 0 bases; junction bases not matched to a gene: 9. Looked up from germline, CDR1 is SGHVS and CDR2 is FNYEAQ. CDR3 in DNA: TGTGCCAGCAGCCCAAACGACAGGGCGTCTAACTATGGCTACACCTTC. Translation gives CASSPNDRASNYGYTF.

The V call is TRBV27, the J call TRBJ2-3; possibly TRBD1 for D (5 bases). The CDR3 spans 14 residues. The V end was cut by 4 bases, the J end by 9 bases, with 17 bases between. CDR1 is MNHEY, CDR2 SMNVEV, per germline (reference sequence). In DNA form, the CDR3 reads TGTGCCAGCAGTTCCCCAGGGTTGGACGGCACGCAGTATTTT. Its translation is CASSSPGLDGTQYF.